The 21 T cell receptor beta chains listed next were all sequenced from one sample in a study of blood T cell repertoires in COVID-19. Libraries were prepared by immunoSEQ multiplex PCR; TCRdb keeps only in-frame clonotypes and omits some of them. Of about 280,000 clones listed, about nine tenths were seen once; the top ten hold approximately 3%. The source material was peripheral blood. These receptors were obtained from a young woman with active or convalescent COVID-19.

This chain connects TRBV10-2 to TRBJ2-7, with 10 bases identical to TRBD2. The CDR3 length is 14 residues. Germline CDR1 and CDR2: WSHSY and SAAADI. After removal of 7 bases from V and 5 bases from J, the junction contained 8 bases not matched to a gene. CDR3 DNA sequence: TGCGCCAGCATACGAGCGGGGGGGCGTAACGAGCAGTACTTC. Protein: CASIRAGGRNEQYF.

The chain joins TRBV24-1 to TRBJ2-5; 12 bases agree with TRBD1. The germline CDR1 and CDR2 sequences are KGHDR and SFDVKD. This CDR3 comprises 16 residues. V dropped 4 bases and J dropped 5; count of bases not matched to a gene: 7. The CDR3 spells CATSDPGQGAGETQYF. CDR3 in DNA: TGTGCCACCAGTGACCCGGGACAGGGGGCGGGGGAGACCCAGTACTTC.

J is TRBJ1-2 and V is TRBV27, with D possibly being TRBD1 (5 bases). Per the germline V gene, CDR1 is MNHEY and CDR2 is SMNVEV (reference sequence). V shed 5 bases and J shed 7 bases, with 17 bases lying between them. CDR3 length: 14 residues. The CDR3, as DNA: TGTGCCAGCAGTCCTTCCCTCCAGGGCGGTGGCTACACCTTC. As protein: CASSPSLQGGGYTF.

The chain couples TRBV25-1 to TRBJ1-4; TRBD1 matches at 8 bases. Germline V lookup: CDR1 MGHDK, CDR2 SYGVNS. The CDR3 has 17 amino acids. V lost 2 bases, J lost 5 bases, and 10 bases stayed unmatched. The CDR3 loop reads CASSEPRTGLRNEKLFF. The CDR3 coding sequence is TGTGCCAGCAGTGAACCCCGGACAGGGCTGAGAAATGAAAAACTGTTTTTT.

The chain recombines TRBV11-1 with TRBJ2-5, with D possibly being TRBD1 (6 bases). Germline CDR1 is SGHAT and CDR2 is FQDESV (reference sequence). The length of the CDR3 is 12 residues. V was pared by 1 base and J by 8 bases, with 8 bases between. This CDR3 is CASSLDRATQYF. The DNA for the CDR3 is TGTGCCAGCAGCTTAGACAGGGCTACCCAGTACTTC.

The chain joins TRBV28 to TRBJ1-4; 8 nucleotides match TRBD1. Trimming at V came to 2 bases and at J to 11 bases, leaving 13 bases not matched to a gene. Germline V CDR1 and CDR2: MDHEN, SYDVKM. The CDR3 spans 16 residues. The CDR3 sequence: CASSLHGQGYGGKLFF. In DNA form, the CDR3 reads TGTGCCAGCAGTTTACACGGACAGGGCTACGGGGGGAAACTGTTTTTT. The whole variable domain, filled in from reference TRBV28 and TRBJ1-4, reads DVKVTQSSRYLVKRTGEKVFLECVQDMDHENMFWYRQDPGLGLRLIYFSYDVKMKEKGDIPEGYSVSREKKERFSLILESASTNQTSMYLCASSLHGQGYGGKLFFGSGTQLSVL.

In this sample, this clone turned up a few times. Different DNA sequences within this sample yield the same CDR3. J is TRBJ1-1 and V is TRBV29-1, with 8 bases matching TRBD1. Germline V gene data show CDR1 as SQVTM and CDR2 as ANQGSEA. The length of the CDR3 is 13 residues. J lost 0 bases, V lost 7 bases, and 4 bases had no gene match. CDR3 residues: CSARTGMNTEAFF. The CDR3 coding sequence is TGCAGCGCCCGGACAGGGATGAACACTGAAGCTTTCTTT.

V is TRBV7-2 and J is TRBJ1-5; 9 nucleotides align to TRBD1. Trimming removed 1 base from V and 3 bases from J; junction bases left unmatched: 1. CDR1 is SGHTA and CDR2 is FQGNSA in the germline V gene. This CDR3 spans 15 amino acids. DNA of the CDR3: TGTGCCAGCAGCTTAGGGGACAGGGCCAATCAGCCCCAGCATTTT. This encodes CASSLGDRANQPQHF.

The rearrangement uses TRBV7-6 and TRBJ2-5, with 8 bases aligning to TRBD1. Losses at the gene ends were 3 bases for V and 2 bases for J; bases not matched to a gene: 5. The germline V gene encodes CDR1 SGHVS and CDR2 FNYEAQ. This CDR3 spans 15 amino acids. Here the CDR3 reads CASSLQDRAQETQYF. The CDR3 DNA reads as TGTGCCAGCAGCTTGCAGGACAGGGCTCAAGAGACCCAGTACTTC.

V and J are TRBV9 and TRBJ2-3; D perhaps matches TRBD1 (5 bases). The CDR3 consists of 15 residues. Germline-derived CDR1 and CDR2 are SGDLS and YYNGEE. Trimming shortened V by 2 bases and J by 0 bases, and 10 bases separated the two germline ends. The CDR3 loop reads CASSVDSSSTDTQYF. In nucleotides, the CDR3 is TGTGCCAGCAGCGTTGACAGCTCTAGCACAGATACGCAGTATTTT.

To note about this clone: The same CDR3 can be traced to other DNA sequences in this sample. The chain recombines TRBV7-9 with TRBJ2-5, with TRBD1 matching over 11 bases. This CDR3 region has 14 residues. In germline, CDR1 is SEHNR, CDR2 FQNEAQ (reference sequence). J gave up 4 bases and V 3 bases, and 1 base lay outside the gene matches. The CDR3 spells CASSLGTGGETQYF. For the CDR3, the DNA is TGTGCCAGCAGCTTGGGGACAGGGGGAGAGACCCAGTACTTC.

For the CDR3, the DNA is TGTGCCAGCAGCAAGATTCGCACACTAGAGACAGGCCATTCACCCCTCCACTTT. Encoded protein: CASSKIRTLETGHSPLHF. V usage is TRBV21-1 and J usage is TRBJ1-6; whether TRBD1, the table's D call, matches the DNA was not checked. TRBV21-1 is recorded as a pseudogene. This CDR3 is 18 amino acids long.

This clone was seen a single time. V gene TRBV27 combines with J gene TRBJ1-1; 7 nucleotides align to TRBD1. The V and J ends lost 5 bases and 3 bases, in that order; junction bases with no gene match: 3. Germline V gene data show CDR1 as MNHEY and CDR2 as SMNVEV (reference sequence). The CDR3 is 13 amino acids. CDR3 in amino acids: CASSRTGYTEAFF. Here the CDR3 DNA reads TGTGCCAGCAGTAGGACAGGTTACACTGAAGCTTTCTTT.

This clone was picked up one time. The chain employs TRBV19 and TRBJ2-2; 13 bases are shared with TRBD2. The CDR3 sequence is 17 residues long. The germline V gene has CDR1 LNHDA and CDR2 SQIVND (reference sequence). With 6 bases clipped from V and 3 bases from J, the junction kept 7 bases outside the gene matches. The CDR3 region has the DNA TGTGCCAGTAGAAAACTAGCGGGGGGGCCTGACACCGGGGAGCTGTTTTTT. As protein: CASRKLAGGPDTGELFF. Complete variable domain (other parts from reference TRBV19 and TRBJ2-2): DGGITQSPKYLFRKEGQNVTLSCEQNLNHDAMYWYRQDPGQGLRLIYYSQIVNDFQKGDIAEGYSVSREKKESFPLTVTSAQKNPTAFYLCASRKLAGGPDTGELFFGEGSRLTVL.

The rearrangement links TRBV27 to TRBJ1-4, with D hard to call. In germline, CDR1 is MNHEY, CDR2 SMNVEV (reference sequence). Trimming pared 3 bases from V and 0 bases from J, leaving 11 bases between. This CDR3 has 16 residues. The CDR3 loop reads CASSFLGQATNEKLFF. CDR3 coding DNA: TGTGCCAGCAGTTTCCTGGGCCAGGCAACTAATGAAAAACTGTTTTTT. Combining the CDR3 with reference TRBV27 and TRBJ1-4 gives the whole variable domain EAQVTQNPRYLITVTGKKLTVTCSQNMNHEYMSWYRQDPGLGLRQIYYSMNVEVTDKGDVPEGYKVSRKEKRNFPLILESPSPNQTSLYFCASSFLGQATNEKLFFGSGTQLSVL.

V gene TRBV7-9 combines with J gene TRBJ1-1; TRBD1 aligns across 8 bases. The CDR3 covers 16 residues. V lost 1 base and J lost 6; bases outside the gene matches: 10. Germline CDR1 and CDR2: SEHNR and FQNEAQ (reference sequence). The CDR3 coding sequence is TGTGCCAGCAGCTTAGGGACAGGGCTCTCCGAGGCTGAAGCTTTCTTT. It specifies CASSLGTGLSEAEAFF.

This chain connects TRBV19 to TRBJ2-5; 12 positions match TRBD1. CDR1 LNHDA and CDR2 SQIVND come from the germline V gene (reference sequence). The CDR3 is 16 amino acids. V lost 5 bases and J lost 5; bases outside the gene matches: 9. The CDR3 protein is CASSAGTGGSLETQYF. The CDR3 DNA reads as TGTGCCAGTAGTGCCGGGACAGGGGGCTCATTGGAGACCCAGTACTTC.

The rearrangement uses TRBV4-2 and TRBJ2-3; D is perhaps TRBD1 (7 bases). This CDR3 is 17 amino acids long. V shed 1 base and J shed 2 bases, with 16 bases lying between them. Germline V gene sequence: CDR1 LGHNA, CDR2 YNFKEQ. For the CDR3, the DNA is TGTGCCAGCAGCCAAGCCCCCAGGGGGGACAACACAGATACGCAGTATTTT. Protein: CASSQAPRGDNTDTQYF.

The gene calls are TRBV10-1 and TRBJ2-3; 8 positions match TRBD1. The V gene end was trimmed by 8 bases and the J gene end by 1 base; junction bases not matched to a gene: 8. The CDR3 extends over 15 amino acids. Per the germline V gene, CDR1 is WNHNN and CDR2 is SYGVQD (reference sequence). CDR3 residues: CASDEQGGGTDTQYF. The CDR3 nucleotides are TGCGCCAGCGATGAACAGGGGGGAGGCACAGATACGCAGTATTTT.

V usage is TRBV5-5 and J usage is TRBJ1-5; TRBD1 might be the D (5 bases). There are 14 residues in the CDR3. V was shortened by 0 bases and J by 6 bases, with 10 bases between the two germline ends. The germline gives CDR1 SGHKS, CDR2 YYEKEE (reference sequence). The chain's CDR3 is CASSLGGGSQPQHF. DNA for the CDR3: TGTGCCAGCAGCTTGGGGGGGGGAAGTCAGCCCCAGCATTTT.

This clone was observed once. CDR3 coding DNA: TGTGCCAGCAGCTTAGGACAGGGGAGGGAAAAACTGTTTTTT. This encodes CASSLGQGREKLFF. This chain connects TRBV7-2 to TRBJ1-4; 8 bases are a match to TRBD1. With V trimmed by 1 base and J by 8 bases, 3 bases remained unmatched. Germline V lookup: CDR1 SGHTA, CDR2 FQGNSA. CDR3 size: 14 residues.